The present T cell receptor beta chain was sequenced within a study of molecular identifiers for immune sequencing clone quantification. Naive CD8 T cells were FACS-sorted by CD8+CD4-CCR7+CD45RA+ markers. This clonotype was found many times. Its antigen is unknown. TCRdb recomputed calls from the PCR reads with MiXCR, one row per CDR3 protein. The sample holds tens of thousands of distinct CDR3 sequences, 15% to 20% seen once. CDR3 length equals 15 residues. Trimming removed 6 bases from V and 2 bases from J; junction bases left unmatched: 7. Germline V gene sequence: CDR1 MNHEY, CDR2 SMNVEV (reference sequence). Regarding the study as a whole: Effector cells had over 98% of their molecules in clones above 20 RNA copies, while naive cells had under 1%. Reportedly, one cell's Jurkat TCR RNA was detected within 1,200,000 naive CD8 cells.

Specimen: naive CD8+ T cells from blood, with Jurkat cell RNA spiked in. The subset was: FACS-sorted CD8+CD4-CCR7+CD45RA+ naive T cells. This receptor was identified in a human donor in good health. Some libraries in this study had Jurkat cell RNA spiked in. The chain recombines TRBV27 with TRBJ2-1, with 7 bases aligning to TRBD2. The CDR3 DNA sequence: TGTGCCAGCAGGCAGGGTCTAGCGGCCTACAATGAGCAGTTCTTC. Translating gives CASRQGLAAYNEQFF.